One T cell receptor (beta chain) is described in this entry. Antigen unknown. This entry belongs to a study of identical twins. Germline V gene sequence: CDR1 LGHNA, CDR2 YNFKEQ. The CDR3 covers 16 residues. V lost 1 base, J lost 6 bases, and 7 bases stayed unmatched. Healthy Caucasians were all of the donors. Addition of a universal primer site occurred through template switching, and cDNA carried unique molecular identifiers. TCRdb used MiXCR to reprocess the 5' RACE reads, holding one entry per CDR3 protein. The repertoire holds 1.5 million to 2 million distinct CDR3 sequences, with 32% as singletons. Study conclusions and caveats: Weaker excess twin sharing was seen among beta out-of-frame sequences. For zero-insertion analyses, partial confounding could come from invariant MAIT and iNKT cells.

This sequence joins TRBV4-2 and TRBJ2-1; 9 bases map to TRBD2. This sequence was found in a newborn girl in good health. Material: cord blood. This CDR3 is CASSQGPLAGFNEQFF. The CDR3 DNA follows: TGTGCCAGCAGCCAAGGGCCACTAGCGGGCTTCAATGAGCAGTTCTTC.